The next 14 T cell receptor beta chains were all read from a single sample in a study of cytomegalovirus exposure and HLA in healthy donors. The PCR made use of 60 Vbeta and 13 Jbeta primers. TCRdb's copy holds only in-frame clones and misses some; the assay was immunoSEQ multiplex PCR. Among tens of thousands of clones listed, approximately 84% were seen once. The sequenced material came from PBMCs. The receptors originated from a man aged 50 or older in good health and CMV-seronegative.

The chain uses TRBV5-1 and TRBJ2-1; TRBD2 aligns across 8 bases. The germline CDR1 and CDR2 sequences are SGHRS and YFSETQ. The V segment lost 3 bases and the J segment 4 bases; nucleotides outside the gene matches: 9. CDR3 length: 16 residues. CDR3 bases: TGCGCCAGCAGCTGGGGTACTAGCGGAGCTTACAATGAGCAGTTCTTC. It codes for CASSWGTSGAYNEQFF.

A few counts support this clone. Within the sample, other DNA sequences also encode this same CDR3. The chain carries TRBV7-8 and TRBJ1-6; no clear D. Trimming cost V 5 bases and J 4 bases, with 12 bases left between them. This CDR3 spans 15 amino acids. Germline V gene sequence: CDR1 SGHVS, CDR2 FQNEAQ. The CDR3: CASSPLRGYNSPLHF. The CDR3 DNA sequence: TGTGCCAGCAGCCCACTACGGGGTTATAATTCACCCCTCCACTTT.

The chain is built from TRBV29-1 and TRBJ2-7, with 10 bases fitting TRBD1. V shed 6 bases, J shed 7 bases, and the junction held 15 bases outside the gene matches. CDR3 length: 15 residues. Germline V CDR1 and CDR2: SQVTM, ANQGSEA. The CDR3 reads CSVVNGDRGRGEQYF. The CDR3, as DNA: TGCAGCGTCGTTAACGGAGACAGGGGGCGAGGAGAGCAGTACTTC.

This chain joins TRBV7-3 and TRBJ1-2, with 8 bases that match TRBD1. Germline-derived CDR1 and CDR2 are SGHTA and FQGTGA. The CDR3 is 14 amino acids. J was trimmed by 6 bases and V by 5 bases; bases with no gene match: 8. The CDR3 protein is CASSPQGARDGYTF. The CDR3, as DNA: TGTGCCAGCAGCCCCCAGGGGGCCCGTGATGGCTACACCTTC.

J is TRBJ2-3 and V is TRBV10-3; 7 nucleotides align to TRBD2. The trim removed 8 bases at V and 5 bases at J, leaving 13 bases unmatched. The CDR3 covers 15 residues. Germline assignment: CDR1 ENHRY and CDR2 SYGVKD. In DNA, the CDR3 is TGTGCCATCTCTAGCGGAAGAACCGGGGGAGATACGCAGTATTTT. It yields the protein CAISSGRTGGDTQYF.

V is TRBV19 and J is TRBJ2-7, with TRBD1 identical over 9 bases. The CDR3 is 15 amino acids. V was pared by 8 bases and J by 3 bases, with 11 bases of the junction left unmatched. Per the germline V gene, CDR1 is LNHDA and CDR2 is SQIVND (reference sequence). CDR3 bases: TGTGCCAGTCGTGTTTCCGGGACAGGGAGCTACGAGCAGTACTTC. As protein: CASRVSGTGSYEQYF.

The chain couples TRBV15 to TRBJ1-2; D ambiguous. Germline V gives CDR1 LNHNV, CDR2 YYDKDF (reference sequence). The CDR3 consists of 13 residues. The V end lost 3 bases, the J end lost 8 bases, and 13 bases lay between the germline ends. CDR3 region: CATSSVRGVGYTF. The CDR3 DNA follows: TGTGCCACCAGCAGCGTACGAGGTGTGGGCTACACCTTC.

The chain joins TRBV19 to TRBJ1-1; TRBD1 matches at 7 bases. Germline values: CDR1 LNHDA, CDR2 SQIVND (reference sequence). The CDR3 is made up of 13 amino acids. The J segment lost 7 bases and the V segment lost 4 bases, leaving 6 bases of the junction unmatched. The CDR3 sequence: CASSTYRGGEAFF. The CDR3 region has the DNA TGTGCCAGTAGTACTTACAGGGGAGGTGAAGCTTTCTTT.

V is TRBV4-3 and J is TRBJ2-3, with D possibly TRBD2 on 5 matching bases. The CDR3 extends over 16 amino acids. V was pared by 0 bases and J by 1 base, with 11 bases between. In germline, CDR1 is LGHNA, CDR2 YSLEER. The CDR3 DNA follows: TGCGCCAGCAGCCAAGAAGGGAGCTGGGGCACAGATACGCAGTATTTT. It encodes CASSQEGSWGTDTQYF.

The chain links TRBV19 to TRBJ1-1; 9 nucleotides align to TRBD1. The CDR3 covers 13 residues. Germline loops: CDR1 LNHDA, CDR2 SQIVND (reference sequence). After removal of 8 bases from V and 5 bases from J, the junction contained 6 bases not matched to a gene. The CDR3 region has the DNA TGTGCCAGTGGGGAACAGGGGGCTACTGAAGCTTTCTTT. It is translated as CASGEQGATEAFF.

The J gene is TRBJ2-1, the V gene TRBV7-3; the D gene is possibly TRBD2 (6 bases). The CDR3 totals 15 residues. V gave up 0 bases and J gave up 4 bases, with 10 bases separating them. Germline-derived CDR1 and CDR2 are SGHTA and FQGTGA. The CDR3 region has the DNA TGTGCCAGCAGCTTAACGGGAGGAGTTTACAATGAGCAGTTCTTC. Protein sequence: CASSLTGGVYNEQFF.

CDR3 DNA: TGTGCCAGCAGCTCGGGGGTTAACTATGGCTACACCTTC. Translation: CASSSGVNYGYTF. The genes are TRBV7-8 and TRBJ1-2; D might be TRBD1 (5 bases). The CDR3 length is 13 residues. Trimming left V 4 bases short and J 1 base short, with 7 bases between. In germline, CDR1 is SGHVS, CDR2 FQNEAQ. Variable domain in full (rest from reference TRBV7-8 and TRBJ1-2): GAGVSQSPRYKVAKRGQDVALRCDPISGHVSLFWYQQALGQGPEFLTYFQNEAQLDKSGLPSDRFFAERPEGSVSTLKIQRTQQEDSAVYLCASSSGVNYGYTFGSGTRLTVV.

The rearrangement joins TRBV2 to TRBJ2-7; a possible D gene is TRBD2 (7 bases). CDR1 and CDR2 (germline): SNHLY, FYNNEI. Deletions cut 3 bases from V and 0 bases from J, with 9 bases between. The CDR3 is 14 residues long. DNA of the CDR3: TGTGCCAGCAGTGACGGGGGGCACTCCTACGAGCAGTACTTC. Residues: CASSDGGHSYEQYF.

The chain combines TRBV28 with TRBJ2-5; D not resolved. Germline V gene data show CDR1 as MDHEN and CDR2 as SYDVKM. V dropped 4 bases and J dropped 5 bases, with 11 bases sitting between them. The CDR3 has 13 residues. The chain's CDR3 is CASSSLSRETQYF. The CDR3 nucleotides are TGTGCCAGCAGTTCCCTCTCCCGGGAGACCCAGTACTTC. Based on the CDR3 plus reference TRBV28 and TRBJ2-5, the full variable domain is DVKVTQSSRYLVKRTGEKVFLECVQDMDHENMFWYRQDPGLGLRLIYFSYDVKMKEKGDIPEGYSVSREKKERFSLILESASTNQTSMYLCASSSLSRETQYFGPGTRLLVL.